This record concerns one T cell receptor (beta chain) sequence. Its antigen is unknown. These data originate in a study of PD-1 blockade in classical Hodgkin lymphoma. As to time point: cycle 4 day 1 (C4D1), after about 6 weeks of nivolumab. After autologous stem cell transplantation all patients relapsed, and prior brentuximab vedotin exposure differed between cohorts. Magnetic negative selection of thawed PBMCs yielded the CD8+ T cells. Findings of the study overall: Newly diagnosed and completely responding patients shared comparable baseline diversity.

CDR1 is MNHEY, CDR2 SMNVEV, per germline (reference sequence). This CDR3 comprises 13 residues. V lost 3 bases to trimming and J lost 4 bases, with 10 bases between them. Sequencing was performed with immunoSEQ multiplex PCR; in TCRdb, only in-frame clones are kept and a portion is missing. The table records just under 20,000 clones, about 87% of them present only once. Source: CD8+ T cells from blood, taken before the fourth cycle of nivolumab. The clonotype comes from a human donor with classical Hodgkin lymphoma. J is TRBJ2-7 and V is TRBV27, with D unresolved. CDR3 residues: CASSLSQVYEQYF. CDR3 bases: TGTGCCAGCAGTTTGAGCCAGGTGTACGAGCAGTACTTC.